These 25 T cell receptor beta chains were all obtained from the same sample, sequenced in a study of siplizumab effects on memory and regulatory T cells. Assay: immunoSEQ multiplex PCR; the TCRdb copy retains only in-frame clones and omits some. The sample includes 100,000 or so clones, 85% to 95% of them seen just once. The material sequenced was non-Treg CD4+ T cells sorted from blood. The receptors stem from a human donor in good health.

CDR3 in DNA: TGTGCCAGTAGTATAACCGGGTCCTCCACAGATACGCAGTATTTT. Protein product: CASSITGSSTDTQYF. The chain combines TRBV19 with TRBJ2-3; D gene ambiguous. With 2 bases removed from V and 2 bases from J, the gap between germline ends came to 11 bases. The CDR3 covers 15 residues. CDR1 is LNHDA, CDR2 SQIVND, per germline (reference sequence).

V gene TRBV20-1 combines with J gene TRBJ1-2, with D hard to call. V was trimmed by 5 bases and J by 8 bases, leaving 9 bases between them. CDR3 size: 10 residues. Germline V gives CDR1 DFQATT, CDR2 SNEGSKA (reference sequence). CDR3 in DNA: TGCAGTGCTTTCCGGGTCGGCTACACCTTC. Amino acids: CSAFRVGYTF.

This rearrangement joins TRBV5-4 to TRBJ2-7; 9 bases are shared with TRBD2. Germline values: CDR1 SGHNT, CDR2 YYREEE (reference sequence). V was clipped by 3 bases and J by 4 bases; unmatched bases: 5. The CDR3 totals 14 residues. The CDR3 bases are TGTGCCAGCAGCTCGGGGACTAGCTCTTACGAGCAGTACTTC. It encodes CASSSGTSSYEQYF.

The V call is TRBV7-9, the J call TRBJ2-7; D perhaps matches TRBD1 (6 bases). The V gene's germline CDR1 is SEHNR and CDR2 FQNEAQ (reference sequence). CDR3 size: 12 residues. The germline V and J ends were trimmed by 5 bases and 6 bases, with 11 bases remaining between them. The CDR3 DNA follows: TGTGCCAGCAGCCCCAGGGGTGGCGAGCAGTACTTC. Its translation is CASSPRGGEQYF. The full variable domain, completed using reference TRBV7-9 and TRBJ2-7, is DTGVSQNPRHKITKRGQNVTFRCDPISEHNRLYWYRQTLGQGPEFLTYFQNEAQLEKSRLLSDRFSAERPKGSFSTLEIQRTEQGDSAMYLCASSPRGGEQYFGPGTRLTVT.

Points on this clone: This sample also contains other DNA sequences that code for the same CDR3. The genes are TRBV10-1 and TRBJ2-3; no firm D call. Germline V CDR1 and CDR2: WNHNN, SYGVQD (reference sequence). Trimming took 4 bases from V and 0 from J, leaving 2 bases between them. The CDR3 has 12 amino acids. The CDR3 is CASSGSTDTQYF. As DNA, the CDR3 is TGCGCCAGCAGTGGGAGCACAGATACGCAGTATTTT.

This clone is a singleton in its sample. The genes are TRBV7-8 and TRBJ1-1, with 9 bases lining up with TRBD1. Germline CDR1 and CDR2: SGHVS and FQNEAQ. The CDR3 consists of 13 residues. With V trimmed by 1 base and J by 8 bases, 2 bases remained unmatched. CDR3 nucleotides: TGTGCCAGCAGCTTAGGGGGGACAGGGGAAGCTTTCTTT. Translated: CASSLGGTGEAFF.

The rearrangement links TRBV5-4 to TRBJ2-7; 8 bases are a match to TRBD2. The germline gives CDR1 SGHNT, CDR2 YYREEE (reference sequence). The CDR3 totals 15 residues. J was trimmed by 3 bases and V by 3 bases; bases with no gene match: 8. CDR3 in DNA: TGTGCCAGCAGCTCCAGCGGGAGAAGTCTCTACGAGCAGTACTTC. Its translation: CASSSSGRSLYEQYF. The complete variable domain, with remaining parts taken from reference TRBV5-4 and TRBJ2-7, reads ETGVTQSPTHLIKTRGQQVTLRCSSQSGHNTVSWYQQALGQGPQFIFQYYREEENGRGNFPPRFSGLQFPNYSSELNVNALELDDSALYLCASSSSGRSLYEQYFGPGTRLTVT.

The chain joins TRBV11-3 to TRBJ2-7; D may be TRBD1 (6 bases). Trimming cost V 3 bases and J 7 bases, with 16 bases left between them. The CDR3 has 14 amino acids. Germline V lookup: CDR1 SGHNT, CDR2 YENEEA. The CDR3 coding sequence is TGTGCCAGCAGCTTTACCGGGACATCGGGAGAGCAGTACTTC. Protein sequence: CASSFTGTSGEQYF.

V usage is TRBV28 and J usage is TRBJ1-1; D may be TRBD1 (6 bases). Trimming pared 2 bases from V and 5 bases from J, leaving 15 bases between. CDR1 is MDHEN and CDR2 is SYDVKM in the germline V gene. The CDR3 consists of 15 residues. CDR3: CASSLGGARLTEAFF. The CDR3 DNA reads TGTGCCAGCAGTTTAGGGGGGGCGCGTCTGACTGAAGCTTTCTTT.

The chain couples TRBV28 to TRBJ2-4, with 9 positions matching TRBD2. This CDR3 comprises 15 residues. CDR1 and CDR2 from the germline V gene are MDHEN and SYDVKM. The V gene end was trimmed by 5 bases and the J gene end by 4 bases; junction bases not matched to a gene: 6. CDR3 DNA sequence: TGTGCCAGCAGTCCTGCGCTAGCGGGAAAAAACATTCAGTACTTC. Translation: CASSPALAGKNIQYF.

The DNA of the CDR3 is TGTGCCAGCAGCCTCGGAGGGGAGGAGCAGTTCTTC. Translation: CASSLGGEEQFF. The V call is TRBV7-3, the J call TRBJ2-1, with D possibly being TRBD2 (6 bases). V was cut by 5 bases and J by 10 bases, with 12 bases left in between. Germline V gene lookup returns CDR1 SGHTA and CDR2 FQGTGA. The CDR3 has 12 amino acids.

This clone was counted once. The V and J genes are TRBV6-6 and TRBJ1-2; D is ambiguous. Trimming removed 7 bases at V and 3 bases at J, with 12 bases between. The CDR3 has 13 residues. CDR1 and CDR2 from the germline V gene are MNHNY and SVGAGI (reference sequence). The CDR3 loop reads CASTQAWDYGYTF. Here the CDR3 DNA reads TGTGCCAGCACCCAGGCTTGGGACTATGGCTACACCTTC.

This clone was seen a single time. The chain is built from TRBV5-1 and TRBJ2-1; 8 bases map to TRBD2. The ends lost 3 bases at V and 6 bases at J; junction bases unmatched: 5. The V gene's germline CDR1 is SGHRS and CDR2 YFSETQ. The CDR3 sequence is 14 residues long. The CDR3 loop reads CASSSTGTSNEQFF. In DNA, the CDR3 is TGCGCCAGCAGCTCTACCGGGACTAGCAATGAGCAGTTCTTC.

J is TRBJ2-2 and V is TRBV11-3; D is unclear. The V end was cut by 5 bases, the J end by 11 bases, with 15 bases between. Germline CDR1 SGHNT, CDR2 YENEEA. The CDR3 is 13 amino acids. The CDR3 bases are TGTGCCAGCAGCCCTCGCTCCAGCCGAGAGCTGTTTTTT. It translates to CASSPRSSRELFF.

The J gene is TRBJ1-2, the V gene TRBV19; the D is unclear. The germline V and J ends were trimmed by 5 bases and 3 bases, with 7 bases remaining between them. The CDR3 runs to 12 residues. From germline, CDR1 is LNHDA and CDR2 SQIVND (reference sequence). For the CDR3, the DNA is TGTGCCAGTAGTTCGGACTACTATGGCTACACCTTC. Translating it yields CASSSDYYGYTF.

The gene calls are TRBV6-1 and TRBJ2-7; 9 bases map to TRBD1. V lost 6 bases, J lost 7 bases, and 10 bases stayed unmatched. Germline V gene data show CDR1 as MNHNS and CDR2 as SASEGT. The CDR3 loop spans 14 amino acids. For the CDR3, the DNA is TGTGCCAGCAGCTACAGGGGGCGAGTTTCAGAGCAGTACTTC. Its protein is CASSYRGRVSEQYF.

The table lists this clone with a count of one. This chain uses TRBV6-1 with TRBJ2-7; 8 bases line up with TRBD2. The CDR3 has 15 residues. The germline CDR1 and CDR2 sequences are MNHNS and SASEGT. V gave up 4 bases and J gave up 3 bases; unmatched junction bases: 8. CDR3 DNA sequence: TGTGCCAGCAGTGTTACCGGGACTAGTCTCTACGAGCAGTACTTC. It is translated as CASSVTGTSLYEQYF.

The sample holds a few counts of this clone. V is TRBV7-2 and J is TRBJ2-6; possible D gene TRBD2, 5 bases. The V end was cut by 2 bases, the J end by 0 bases, with 14 bases between. The CDR3 is made up of 18 amino acids. CDR1 is SGHTA and CDR2 is FQGNSA in the germline V gene. The CDR3 protein is CASSLFAGTSSGANVLTF. CDR3 nucleotides: TGTGCCAGCAGCTTATTCGCGGGTACCAGCTCTGGGGCCAACGTCCTGACTTTC.

The J gene is TRBJ2-2, the V gene TRBV19; 10 bases agree with TRBD2. Unmatched junction bases numbered 8, after V lost 3 bases and J lost 4 bases. The CDR3 spans 17 residues. Looked up from germline, CDR1 is LNHDA and CDR2 is SQIVND (reference sequence). Written as DNA, the CDR3 is TGTGCCAGTAGTATGTTCCAGCGGGAGGGCCGCACCGGGGAGCTGTTTTTT. It encodes CASSMFQREGRTGELFF.

The chain links TRBV5-1 to TRBJ2-3; D might be TRBD2 (6 bases). The CDR3 is 13 amino acids. Trimming removed 7 bases from V and 3 bases from J, with 12 bases in between. Germline CDR1 SGHRS, CDR2 YFSETQ. The CDR3 DNA follows: TGCGCCAGCGCCACGGGAGTTACAGATACGCAGTATTTT. Protein product: CASATGVTDTQYF.

The CDR3 region has the DNA TGTGCCAGCAGCTTTCCGGGCCAGCCCCAGCATTTT. Residues: CASSFPGQPQHF. This chain joins TRBV7-2 and TRBJ1-5; D is unresolved. Germline V CDR1 and CDR2: SGHTA, FQGNSA. V was pared by 3 bases and J by 7 bases, with 7 bases between. The CDR3 has 12 amino acids.

The chain recombines TRBV19 with TRBJ1-2, with a tentative D call TRBD1 (6 bases). The CDR3 extends over 13 amino acids. Germline CDR1 and CDR2: LNHDA and SQIVND (reference sequence). V shed 4 bases and J shed 8 bases, with 14 bases lying between them. CDR3 in amino acids: CASSTNTGYGYTF. The DNA of the CDR3 is TGTGCCAGTAGTACGAACACAGGGTACGGCTACACCTTC.

V usage is TRBV18 and J usage is TRBJ1-1; no clear D. The CDR3 runs 12 residues. V was clipped by 5 bases and J by 2 bases, with 6 bases between them. CDR1 and CDR2 from the germline V gene are KGHSH and LQKENI. The CDR3 reads CASSTTNTEAFF. The CDR3 nucleotides are TGTGCCAGCTCAACGACCAACACTGAAGCTTTCTTT. The full variable domain, its missing parts supplied by reference TRBV18 and TRBJ1-1, is NAGVMQNPRHLVRRRGQEARLRCSPMKGHSHVYWYRQLPEEGLKFMVYLQKENIIDESGMPKERFSAEFPKEGPSILRIQQVVRGDSAAYFCASSTTNTEAFFGQGTRLTVV.

This clone is labeled medium-sized. The rearrangement links TRBV7-3 to TRBJ2-7; 11 bases line up with TRBD2. The CDR3 is 14 amino acids. CDR1 and CDR2 (germline): SGHTA, FQGTGA. The junction had 2 bases not matched to a gene; V was cut back by 5 bases and J by 2 bases. In nucleotides, the CDR3 is TGTGCCAGCAGCCTGACTAGCGGGGCCTACGAGCAGTACTTC. This codes for CASSLTSGAYEQYF.

This clone was seen a single time. V gene TRBV7-9 combines with J gene TRBJ2-1; TRBD2 matches at 11 bases. J lost 9 bases, V lost 3 bases, and 13 bases had no gene match. The germline V gene has CDR1 SEHNR and CDR2 FQNEAQ (reference sequence). CDR3 length equals 17 residues. Here the CDR3 DNA reads TGTGCCAGCAGCTTGGGAATAGCGGGAGGGCCGATCAGTGAGCAGTTCTTC. Protein sequence: CASSLGIAGGPISEQFF.